Below, one TCR beta chain is given with its context. Antigen unknown. This record comes from a study of T cells in localized non-small cell lung cancer. Study-wide results and limits: Turning up in adjacent lung were a median around 58 of the top 100 tumor clones. Longer overall survival was seen with higher T cell density measured in blood.

Germline values: CDR1 SGHRS, CDR2 YFSETQ. V lost 3 bases and J lost 6, with 25 bases in between. The CDR3 loop spans 17 amino acids. Assay used: immunoSEQ multiplex PCR; TCRdb lists only in-frame clones, some missing. The table has tens of thousands of clones, roughly 89% seen once. This TCR was recovered from a man between 40 and 70 years old with stage I squamous cell lung carcinoma. This chain uses TRBV5-1 with TRBJ2-7; D is possibly TRBD2 (6 bases). The sequences come from peripheral blood, collected before any cancer treatment. The CDR3 DNA reads as TGCGCCAGCAGCTCACCGCGACTAGGGCGGGAACGGTCCGAGCAGTACTTC. Its protein is CASSSPRLGRERSEQYF.